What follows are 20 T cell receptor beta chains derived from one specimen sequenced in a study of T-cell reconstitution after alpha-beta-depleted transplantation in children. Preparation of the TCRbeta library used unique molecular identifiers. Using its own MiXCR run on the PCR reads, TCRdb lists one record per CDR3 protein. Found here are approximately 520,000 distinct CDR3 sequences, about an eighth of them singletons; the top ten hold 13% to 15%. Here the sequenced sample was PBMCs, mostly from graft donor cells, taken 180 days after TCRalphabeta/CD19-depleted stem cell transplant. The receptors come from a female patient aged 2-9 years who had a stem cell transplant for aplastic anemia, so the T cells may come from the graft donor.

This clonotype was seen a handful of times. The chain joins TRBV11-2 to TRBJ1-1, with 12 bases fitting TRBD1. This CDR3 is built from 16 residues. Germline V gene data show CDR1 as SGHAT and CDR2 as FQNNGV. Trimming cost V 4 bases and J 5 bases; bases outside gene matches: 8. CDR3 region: CASSSPGQGAQTEAFF. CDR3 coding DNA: TGTGCCAGCAGCTCCCCGGGACAGGGGGCCCAGACTGAAGCTTTCTTT.

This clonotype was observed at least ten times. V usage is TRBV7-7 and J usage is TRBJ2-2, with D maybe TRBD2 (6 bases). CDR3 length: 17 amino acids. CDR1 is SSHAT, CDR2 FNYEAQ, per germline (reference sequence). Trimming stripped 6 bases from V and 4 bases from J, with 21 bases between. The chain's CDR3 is CASSLRPGRSGTGELFF. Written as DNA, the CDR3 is TGTGCCAGCAGTCTCAGGCCCGGGAGATCTGGCACCGGGGAGCTGTTTTTT.

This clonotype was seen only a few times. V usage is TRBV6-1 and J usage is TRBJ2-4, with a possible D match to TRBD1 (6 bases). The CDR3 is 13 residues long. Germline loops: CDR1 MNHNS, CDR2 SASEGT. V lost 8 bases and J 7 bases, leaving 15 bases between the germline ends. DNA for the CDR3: TGTGCCAGCCGGGACACCAAAAGGAACATTCAGTACTTC. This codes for CASRDTKRNIQYF.

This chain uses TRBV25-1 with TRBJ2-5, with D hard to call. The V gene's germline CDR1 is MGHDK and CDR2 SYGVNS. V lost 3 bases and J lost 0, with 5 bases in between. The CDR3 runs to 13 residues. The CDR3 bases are TGTGCCAGCAGTGACGAGCACCAAGAGACCCAGTACTTC. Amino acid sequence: CASSDEHQETQYF.

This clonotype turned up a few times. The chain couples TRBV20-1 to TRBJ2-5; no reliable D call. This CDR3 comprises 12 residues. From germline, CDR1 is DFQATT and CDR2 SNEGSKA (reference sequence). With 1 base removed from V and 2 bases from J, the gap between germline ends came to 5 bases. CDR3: CSARARQETQYF. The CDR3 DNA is TGCAGTGCTAGAGCCAGACAAGAGACCCAGTACTTC.

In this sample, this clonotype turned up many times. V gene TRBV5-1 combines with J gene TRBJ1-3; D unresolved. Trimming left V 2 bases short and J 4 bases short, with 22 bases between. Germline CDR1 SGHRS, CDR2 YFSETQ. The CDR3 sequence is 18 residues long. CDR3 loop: CASSFVGREFDSGNTIYF. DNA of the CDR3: TGCGCCAGCAGCTTCGTCGGGCGTGAATTCGACTCCGGAAACACCATATATTTT.

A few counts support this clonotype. The CDR3 coding sequence is TGCAGTGCTACCCTGGACAGAGGAGATGAAAAACTGTTTTTT. Translating it yields CSATLDRGDEKLFF. The chain is built from TRBV20-1 and TRBJ1-4; a weak D match, TRBD1 (6 bases). The CDR3 contains 14 residues. Germline V gene lookup returns CDR1 DFQATT and CDR2 SNEGSKA (reference sequence). The V and J ends lost 4 bases and 6 bases respectively, with 15 bases between them.

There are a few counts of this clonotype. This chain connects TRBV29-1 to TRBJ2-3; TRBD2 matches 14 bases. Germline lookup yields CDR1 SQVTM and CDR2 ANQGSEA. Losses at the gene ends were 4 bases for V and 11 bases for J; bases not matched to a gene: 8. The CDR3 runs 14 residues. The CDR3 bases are TGCAGCGTTGTACGACTAGCGGGGGGGGTGAAGCAGTATTTT. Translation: CSVVRLAGGVKQYF.

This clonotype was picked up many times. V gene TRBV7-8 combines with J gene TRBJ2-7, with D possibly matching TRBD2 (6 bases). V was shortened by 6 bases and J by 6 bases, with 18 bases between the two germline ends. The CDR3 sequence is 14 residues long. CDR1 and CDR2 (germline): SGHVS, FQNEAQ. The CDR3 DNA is TGTGCCAGCAGTCTGTGGAGGGGTGGGTCCGAGCAGTACTTC. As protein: CASSLWRGGSEQYF.

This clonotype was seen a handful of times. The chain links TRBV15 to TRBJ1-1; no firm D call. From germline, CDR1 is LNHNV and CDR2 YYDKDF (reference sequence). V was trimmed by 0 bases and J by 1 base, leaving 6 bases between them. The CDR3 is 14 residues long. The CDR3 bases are TGTGCCACCAGCAGAGATATAGAGAACACTGAAGCTTTCTTT. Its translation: CATSRDIENTEAFF.

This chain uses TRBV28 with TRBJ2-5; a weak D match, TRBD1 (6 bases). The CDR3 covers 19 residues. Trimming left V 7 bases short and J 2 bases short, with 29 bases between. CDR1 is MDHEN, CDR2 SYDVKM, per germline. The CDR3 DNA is TGTGCCAGCAAAAATCTCGGGAAAAGGATAGGGGGAGAGCAAGAGACCCAGTACTTC. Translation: CASKNLGKRIGGEQETQYF.

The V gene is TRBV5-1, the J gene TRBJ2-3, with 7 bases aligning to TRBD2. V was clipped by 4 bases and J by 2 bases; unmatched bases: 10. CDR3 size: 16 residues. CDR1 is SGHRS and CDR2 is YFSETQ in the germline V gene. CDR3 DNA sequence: TGCGCCAGCAGCCTTCCTAGCGGAGCCGTCACAGATACGCAGTATTTT. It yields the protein CASSLPSGAVTDTQYF.

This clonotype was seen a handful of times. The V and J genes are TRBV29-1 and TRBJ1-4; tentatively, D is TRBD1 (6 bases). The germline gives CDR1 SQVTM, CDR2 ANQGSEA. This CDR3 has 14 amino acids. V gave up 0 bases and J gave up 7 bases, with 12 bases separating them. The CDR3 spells CSVEDTGRSEKLFF. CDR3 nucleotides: TGCAGCGTTGAAGACACAGGGCGGAGTGAAAAACTGTTTTTT.

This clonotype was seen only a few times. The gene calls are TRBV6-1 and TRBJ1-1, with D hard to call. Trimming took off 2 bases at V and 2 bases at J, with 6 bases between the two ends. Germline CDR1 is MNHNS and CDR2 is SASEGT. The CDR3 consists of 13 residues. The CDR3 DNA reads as TGTGCCAGCAGTGAATCCCGAAACACTGAAGCTTTCTTT. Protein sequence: CASSESRNTEAFF.

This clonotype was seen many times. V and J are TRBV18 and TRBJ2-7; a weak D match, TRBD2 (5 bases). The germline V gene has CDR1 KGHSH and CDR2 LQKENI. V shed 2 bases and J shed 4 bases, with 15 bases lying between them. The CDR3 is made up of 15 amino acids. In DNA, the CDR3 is TGTGCCAGCTCACCAGGAGGATTGAGGTCGTACGAGCAGTACGTC. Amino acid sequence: CASSPGGLRSYEQYV.

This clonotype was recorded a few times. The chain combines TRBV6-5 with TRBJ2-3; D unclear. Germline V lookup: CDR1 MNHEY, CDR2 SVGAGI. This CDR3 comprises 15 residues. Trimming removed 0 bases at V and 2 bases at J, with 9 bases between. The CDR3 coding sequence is TGTGCCAGCAGTTACTCCGGGCGCCACACAGATACGCAGTATTTT. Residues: CASSYSGRHTDTQYF.

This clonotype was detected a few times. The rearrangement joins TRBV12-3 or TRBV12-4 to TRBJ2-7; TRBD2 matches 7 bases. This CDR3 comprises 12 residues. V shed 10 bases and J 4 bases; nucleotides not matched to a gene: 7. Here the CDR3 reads CATCDGRYEQYF. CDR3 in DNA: TGTGCCACTTGTGACGGGAGGTACGAGCAGTACTTC.

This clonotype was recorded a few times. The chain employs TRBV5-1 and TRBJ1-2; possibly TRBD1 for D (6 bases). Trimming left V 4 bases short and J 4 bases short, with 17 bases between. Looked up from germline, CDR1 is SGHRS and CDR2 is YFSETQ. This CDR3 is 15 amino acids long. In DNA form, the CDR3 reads TGCGCCAGCAGCGGGGAACAGGGAGTGGGCTATGGCTACACCTTC. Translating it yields CASSGEQGVGYGYTF.

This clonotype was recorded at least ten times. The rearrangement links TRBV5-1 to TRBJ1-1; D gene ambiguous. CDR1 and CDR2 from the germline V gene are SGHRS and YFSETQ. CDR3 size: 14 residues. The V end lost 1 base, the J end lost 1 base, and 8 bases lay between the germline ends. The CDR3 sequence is CASSLYNTNTEAFF. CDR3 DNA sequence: TGCGCCAGCAGCTTGTATAACACGAACACTGAAGCTTTCTTT.

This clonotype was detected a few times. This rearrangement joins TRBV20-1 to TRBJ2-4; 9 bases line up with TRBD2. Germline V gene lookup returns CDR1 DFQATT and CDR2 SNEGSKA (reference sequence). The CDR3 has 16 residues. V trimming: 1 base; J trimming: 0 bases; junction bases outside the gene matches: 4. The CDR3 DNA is TGCAGTGCTAGAGTAAGGCGGGAGGGAGCCAAAAACATTCAGTACTTC. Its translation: CSARVRREGAKNIQYF.